The sequence of this T cell receptor beta chain was determined in a study of PD-1 blockade in mismatch repair-deficient tumors. All patients were mismatch repair deficient, assessed by either PCR or immunohistochemistry. Sequencing used immunoSEQ multiplex PCR; TCRdb keeps in-frame clones, though not all of them. The repertoire includes approximately 120,000 clones, approximately 90% of them detected once, and approximately 12% sits in the top ten. The V gene end was trimmed by 9 bases and the J gene end by 3 bases; junction bases not matched to a gene: 7. The germline V gene has CDR1 MNHNS and CDR2 SASEGT. The CDR3 runs to 14 residues.

Sequences were derived from peripheral blood, sampled 44 weeks after starting pembrolizumab. The V call is TRBV6-1, the J call TRBJ2-1, with TRBD2 matching over 8 bases. The clonotype originates from an adult with mismatch repair-deficient cancer. The CDR3 here is CARPKAGDYNEQFF. The DNA of the CDR3 is TGTGCCAGGCCGAAAGCGGGAGACTACAATGAGCAGTTCTTC.